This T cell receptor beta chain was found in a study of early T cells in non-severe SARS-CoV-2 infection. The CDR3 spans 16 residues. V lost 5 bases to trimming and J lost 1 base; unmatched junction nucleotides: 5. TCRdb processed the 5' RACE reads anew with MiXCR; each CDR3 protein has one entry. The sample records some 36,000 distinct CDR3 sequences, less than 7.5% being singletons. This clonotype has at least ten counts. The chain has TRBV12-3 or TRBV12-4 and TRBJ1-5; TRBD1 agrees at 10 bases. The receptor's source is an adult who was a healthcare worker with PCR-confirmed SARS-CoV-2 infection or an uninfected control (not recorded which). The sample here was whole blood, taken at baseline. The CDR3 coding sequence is TGTGCCAGCAGTGAAAGGACAGGGGGGAGCAATCAGCCCCAGCATTTT. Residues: CASSERTGGSNQPQHF.